The sequence of this T cell receptor beta chain was determined in a study of spatial heterogeneity in lung cancer. Study-level results: Tumor TCRs that were ubiquitous and expanded showed up in blood more at resection than follow-up.

MiXCR, applied by TCRdb to the 5' RACE reads, yields one record per CDR3 protein. This sample carries 60,000 to 65,000 distinct CDR3 sequences, 7% to 10% of them seen once, and the ten largest clones take roughly 16%. This clonotype turned up a few times. Its antigen is still unknown. V dropped 8 bases and J dropped 10 bases, with 21 bases sitting between them. Germline values: CDR1 WNHNN, CDR2 SYGVQD (reference sequence). This CDR3 has 14 residues. Indicated time point: sample taken at primary tumor resection. Frozen PBMC, nontumor lung or tumor provided whole RNA, which was sequenced unsorted. Sequenced here: PBMCs, sampled at surgery. The source of this sequence is a female donor with early-stage non-small cell lung cancer. The rearrangement joins TRBV10-1 to TRBJ2-1; the D gene is possibly TRBD2 (6 bases). The CDR3 protein is CASAPSPGDSEQFF. The CDR3 DNA reads as TGCGCCAGCGCACCCTCGCCGGGGGACTCGGAGCAGTTCTTC.